The 23 T cell receptor beta chains below come from one sample, sequenced in a study of T-cell memory formation after mild COVID-19. One entry per CDR3 protein results from TCRdb running MiXCR on the 5' RACE reads. The table lists 500,000 to 650,000 distinct CDR3 sequences, about 20% of them singletons. The sequenced sample consisted of PBMCs or a T cell subset sorted from them (not recorded which). These receptors came from an adult woman who had mild COVID-19 (a few samples of this study predate the infection). Cell type and time point are not known.

This clonotype was counted only a few times. The rearrangement uses TRBV6-4 and TRBJ1-2; 8 bases are a match to TRBD1. This CDR3 has 13 residues. Germline V lookup: CDR1 MRHNA, CDR2 SNTAGT. V shed 4 bases and J 8 bases; nucleotides not matched to a gene: 6. The CDR3 DNA follows: TGTGCCAGCAGTGCCGGGACAGGACAAGGCTACACCTTC. Its protein product is CASSAGTGQGYTF.

This clonotype was seen more than once but under ten times. In nucleotides, the CDR3 is TGTGCCAGCAGCTCCCGCAGGGTCCAGGGGGCGATGAACACTGAAGCTTTCTTT. This encodes CASSSRRVQGAMNTEAFF. This chain links TRBV7-9 with TRBJ1-1; 8 bases align to TRBD1. The CDR3 has 18 amino acids. Germline CDR1 reads SEHNR; CDR2 reads FQNEAQ (reference sequence). With 4 bases clipped from V and 0 bases from J, the junction kept 13 bases outside the gene matches.

The chain combines TRBV29-1 with TRBJ2-1, with D tentatively TRBD2 (5 bases). The CDR3 is 10 amino acids. V lost 4 bases and J 7 bases, leaving 5 bases between the germline ends. CDR1 is SQVTM, CDR2 ANQGSEA, per germline. CDR3 amino acids: CSVAGNEQFF. The CDR3 nucleotides are TGCAGCGTTGCGGGGAATGAGCAGTTCTTC.

This clonotype was seen at least ten times. The CDR3 sequence: CAIRRTSGTDTQYF. CDR3 sequence (DNA): TGTGCCATCAGGAGGACATCGGGCACAGATACGCAGTATTTT. The rearrangement joins TRBV10-3 to TRBJ2-3; D is possibly TRBD1 (5 bases). With 6 bases removed from V and 1 base from J, the gap between germline ends came to 11 bases. The germline gives CDR1 ENHRY, CDR2 SYGVKD. The CDR3 consists of 14 residues.

CDR3 DNA: TGTGCCAGCAGCCACGACAGGATTCAATCCTACAATGAGCAGTTCTTC. Encoded protein: CASSHDRIQSYNEQFF. The chain uses TRBV2 and TRBJ2-1, with D possibly being TRBD1 (6 bases). The V end lost 6 bases, the J end lost 1 base, and 16 bases lay between the germline ends. Looked up from germline, CDR1 is SNHLY and CDR2 is FYNNEI. This CDR3 is built from 16 residues. Together with reference TRBV2 and TRBJ2-1, the CDR3 gives the full variable domain: EPEVTQTPSHQVTQMGQEVILRCVPISNHLYFYWYRQILGQKVEFLVSFYNNEISEKSEIFDDQFSVERPDGSNFTLKIRSTKLEDSAMYFCASSHDRIQSYNEQFFGPGTRLTVL.

This clonotype was counted only a few times. V is TRBV7-6 and J is TRBJ2-1, with 12 bases matching TRBD2. Losses at the gene ends were 0 bases for V and 11 bases for J; bases not matched to a gene: 2. The CDR3 is 14 residues long. The germline V gene has CDR1 SGHVS and CDR2 FNYEAQ. CDR3 amino acids: CASSLATSGRKQFF. DNA of the CDR3: TGTGCCAGCAGCTTAGCAACTAGCGGGAGGAAGCAGTTCTTC.

V and J are TRBV6-5 and TRBJ2-7, with 9 bases that match TRBD2. Trimming cost V 4 bases and J 1 base; bases outside gene matches: 2. Germline V lookup: CDR1 MNHEY, CDR2 SVGAGI. CDR3 length equals 14 residues. In DNA form, the CDR3 reads TGTGCCAGCAGTTCTCTAGCGGGGTCCTACGAGCAGTACTTC. It codes for CASSSLAGSYEQYF.

This sequence joins TRBV7-2 and TRBJ1-1; TRBD1 is a possible D gene (6 bases). The V gene's germline CDR1 is SGHTA and CDR2 FQGNSA. V was trimmed by 3 bases and J by 5 bases, leaving 19 bases between them. CDR3 length: 16 amino acids. The CDR3 coding sequence is TGTGCCAGCAGCTTCGTGGGGGGCGCAGGAGGAACTGAAGCTTTCTTT. Translated, it gives CASSFVGGAGGTEAFF. Full variable domain (remainder filled in from reference TRBV7-2 and TRBJ1-1): GAGVSQSPSNKVTEKGKDVELRCDPISGHTALYWYRQSLGQGLEFLIYFQGNSAPDKSGLPSDRFSAERTGGSVSTLTIQRTQQEDSAVYLCASSFVGGAGGTEAFFGQGTRLTVV.

The V gene is TRBV4-2, the J gene TRBJ1-6; D possibly corresponds to TRBD1 (5 bases). The CDR3 length is 15 residues. Deletions cut 0 bases from V and 10 bases from J, with 13 bases between. Germline-derived CDR1 and CDR2 are LGHNA and YNFKEQ. Here the CDR3 reads CASSQDRQGGSPLHF. Here the CDR3 DNA reads TGTGCCAGCAGCCAAGATCGCCAGGGTGGCTCACCCCTCCACTTT.

This clonotype was counted between two and nine times. The V and J genes are TRBV2 and TRBJ2-7; TRBD1 or TRBD2 may be the D gene (5 bases each). Trimming stripped 6 bases from V and 5 bases from J, with 14 bases between. Germline CDR1 SNHLY, CDR2 FYNNEI. This CDR3 is 13 amino acids long. In DNA form, the CDR3 reads TGTGCCAGCAGGGGGGTTGGGTTCGACGAGCAGTACTTC. Its translation is CASRGVGFDEQYF.

J is TRBJ2-1 and V is TRBV7-2; no reliable D call. Trimming left V 5 bases short and J 2 bases short, with 10 bases between. Germline V gene data show CDR1 as SGHTA and CDR2 as FQGNSA. This CDR3 contains 14 residues. The DNA of the CDR3 is TGTGCCAGCAGCCTCAATCCCCCCTACAATGAGCAGTTCTTC. It codes for CASSLNPPYNEQFF. Full variable domain (missing parts from reference TRBV7-2 and TRBJ2-1): GAGVSQSPSNKVTEKGKDVELRCDPISGHTALYWYRQSLGQGLEFLIYFQGNSAPDKSGLPSDRFSAERTGGSVSTLTIQRTQQEDSAVYLCASSLNPPYNEQFFGPGTRLTVL.

The chain is built from TRBV5-5 and TRBJ1-2; perhaps TRBD1 as D (6 bases). Trimming cost V 0 bases and J 8 bases, with 14 bases left between them. This CDR3 contains 14 residues. Germline values: CDR1 SGHKS, CDR2 YYEKEE (reference sequence). CDR3 sequence reads: CASSLAIQGKGYTF. CDR3 nucleotide sequence: TGTGCCAGCAGCTTGGCCATACAGGGCAAGGGCTACACCTTC. Full variable domain (missing parts from reference TRBV5-5 and TRBJ1-2): DAGVTQSPTHLIKTRGQQVTLRCSPISGHKSVSWYQQVLGQGPQFIFQYYEKEERGRGNFPDRFSARQFPNYSSELNVNALLLGDSALYLCASSLAIQGKGYTFGSGTRLTVV.

The chain couples TRBV7-9 to TRBJ1-1; D not certain. The CDR3 spans 15 residues. V was clipped by 5 bases and J by 2 bases, with 15 bases between them. Germline assignment: CDR1 SEHNR and CDR2 FQNEAQ (reference sequence). CDR3 region: CASSRQSVPNTEAFF. In DNA form, the CDR3 reads TGTGCCAGCAGCCGTCAGAGCGTCCCAAACACTGAAGCTTTCTTT.

The rearrangement joins TRBV5-1 to TRBJ2-7, with 7 bases identical to TRBD1. Trimming at V came to 2 bases and at J to 3 bases, leaving 11 bases not matched to a gene. The CDR3 has 16 residues. Germline-derived CDR1 and CDR2 are SGHRS and YFSETQ. The CDR3 DNA reads TGCGCCAGCAGCTTTGACCAGGGGACAGCCCTCTACGAGCAGTACTTC. Amino acid sequence: CASSFDQGTALYEQYF.

The chain has TRBV15 and TRBJ2-2; D unresolved. V was shortened by 5 bases and J by 6 bases, with 4 bases between the two germline ends. The V gene's germline CDR1 is LNHNV and CDR2 YYDKDF (reference sequence). CDR3 length: 11 residues. The CDR3 DNA follows: TGTGCCACCAGCGGACCCGGGGAGCTGTTTTTT. Translating gives CATSGPGELFF.

This clonotype has only a few counts. The chain combines TRBV29-1 with TRBJ1-1; unclear D gene. The CDR3 runs 13 residues. Germline V gene sequence: CDR1 SQVTM, CDR2 ANQGSEA. V was trimmed by 4 bases and J by 0 bases, leaving 9 bases between them. Here the CDR3 DNA reads TGCAGCGTTGGACCGGAGATGAACACTGAAGCTTTCTTT. It encodes CSVGPEMNTEAFF.

V is TRBV20-1 and J is TRBJ2-7, with D perhaps TRBD1 (5 bases). The CDR3 loop spans 13 amino acids. V was trimmed by 5 bases and J by 2 bases, leaving 13 bases between them. Per germline, CDR1 DFQATT and CDR2 SNEGSKA (reference sequence). The CDR3 DNA reads TGCAGTGCTGGTAGGGGCCCGCCCTACGAGCAGTACTTC. Residues: CSAGRGPPYEQYF.

This chain joins TRBV14 and TRBJ2-2; D is possibly TRBD1 (6 bases). CDR1 and CDR2 from the germline V gene are SGHDN and FVKESK. Trimming cost V 2 bases and J 6 bases, with 7 bases left between them. The CDR3 is 13 amino acids. CDR3 sequence reads: CASSQRTAGELFF. The CDR3 DNA reads as TGTGCCAGCAGCCAAAGGACAGCCGGGGAGCTGTTTTTT. Drawing the rest from reference TRBV14 and TRBJ2-2, the complete variable domain is EAGVTQFPSHSVIEKGQTVTLRCDPISGHDNLYWYRRVMGKEIKFLLHFVKESKQDESGMPNNRFLAERTGGTYSTLKVQPAELEDSGVYFCASSQRTAGELFFGEGSRLTVL.

As for this clonotype: Mismatch with germline at one junction end may stem from a read error. This chain connects TRBV2 to TRBJ2-1, with a possible D match to TRBD1 (6 bases). CDR3 length equals 13 residues. From germline, CDR1 is SNHLY and CDR2 FYNNEI. The CDR3 sequence is CASSDSTYSEQFF. In DNA, the CDR3 is TGTGCCAGTTCGGACAGCACGTACAGTGAGCAGTTCTTC.

This clonotype was seen more than once but under ten times. The J gene is TRBJ2-2, the V gene TRBV5-1; 10 bases fit TRBD2. Germline V gene lookup returns CDR1 SGHRS and CDR2 YFSETQ. The CDR3 covers 17 residues. The ends lost 4 bases at V and 4 bases at J; junction bases unmatched: 10. In DNA, the CDR3 is TGCGCCAGCAGCCCCCCCACTAGCGGGGCCGCCACCGGGGAGCTGTTTTTT. Translated, it gives CASSPPTSGAATGELFF.

This clonotype was picked up a small number of times. The chain combines TRBV7-6 with TRBJ2-5; D remains ambiguous. The CDR3 totals 15 residues. V was pared by 1 base and J by 4 bases, with 13 bases between. Germline V gene sequence: CDR1 SGHVS, CDR2 FNYEAQ. CDR3 in amino acids: CASSLGDFLGETQYF. The CDR3 DNA sequence: TGTGCCAGCAGCTTAGGGGATTTCCTTGGAGAGACCCAGTACTTC. Combining the CDR3 with reference TRBV7-6 and TRBJ2-5 gives the whole variable domain GAGVSQSPRYKVTKRGQDVALRCDPISGHVSLYWYRQALGQGPEFLTYFNYEAQQDKSGLPNDRFSAERPEGSISTLTIQRTEQRDSAMYRCASSLGDFLGETQYFGPGTRLLVL.

The rearrangement joins TRBV24-1 to TRBJ2-1, with a tentative D call TRBD1 (6 bases). CDR1 KGHDR and CDR2 SFDVKD come from the germline V gene. The CDR3 totals 13 residues. Deletions cut 2 bases from V and 6 bases from J, with 7 bases between. The CDR3 nucleotides read TGTGCCACCAGTGATTCAGGGGCCAATGAGCAGTTCTTC. Its translation: CATSDSGANEQFF.

This clonotype was seen a few times. The chain recombines TRBV9 with TRBJ1-4; D is unclear. Germline assignment: CDR1 SGDLS and CDR2 YYNGEE. Between the trimmed V and J ends, which lost 0 bases and 2 bases, there was a span of 5 bases. This CDR3 is built from 14 residues. As DNA, the CDR3 is TGTGCCAGCAGCGTAGCGGGGACTAATGAAAAACTGTTTTTT. Amino acid sequence: CASSVAGTNEKLFF.